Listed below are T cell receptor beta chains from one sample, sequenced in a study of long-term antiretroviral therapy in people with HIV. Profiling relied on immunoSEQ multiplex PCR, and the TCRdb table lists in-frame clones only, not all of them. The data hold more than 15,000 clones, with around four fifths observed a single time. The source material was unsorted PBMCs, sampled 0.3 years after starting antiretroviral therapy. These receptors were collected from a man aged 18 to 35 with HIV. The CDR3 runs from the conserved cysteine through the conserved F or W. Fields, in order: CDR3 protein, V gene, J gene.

CDR3aa: CASSESKGLAVPEQYF
v_gene: TRBV10-2
j_gene: TRBJ2-7

CDR3aa: CASSLAGGSSYEQYF
v_gene: TRBV2
j_gene: TRBJ2-7

CDR3aa: CASSYGTEQETQYF
v_gene: TRBV6-5
j_gene: TRBJ2-5

CDR3aa: CASSYSSSGPDYEQYF
v_gene: TRBV6-5
j_gene: TRBJ2-7

CDR3aa: CASSSSGGGDQPQHF
v_gene: TRBV11-2
j_gene: TRBJ1-5

CDR3aa: CASTFGGGPAKNIQYF
v_gene: TRBV5-1
j_gene: TRBJ2-4

CDR3aa: CASSREGGQPQHF
v_gene: TRBV5-4
j_gene: TRBJ1-5

CDR3aa: CASSEFRTGNTEAFF
v_gene: TRBV6-1
j_gene: TRBJ1-1

CDR3aa: CASSQNPGLAGSTDTQYF
v_gene: TRBV28
j_gene: TRBJ2-3

CDR3aa: CASSLAGQAKNSPLHF
v_gene: TRBV11-2
j_gene: TRBJ1-6

CDR3aa: CASTLMRERGAGETQYF
v_gene: TRBV5-1
j_gene: TRBJ2-5

CDR3aa: CASSPRTSGVDTQYF
v_gene: TRBV27
j_gene: TRBJ2-3

CDR3aa: CSVYNGELFF
v_gene: TRBV29-1
j_gene: TRBJ2-2

CDR3aa: CASRTTGASYGYTF
v_gene: TRBV28
j_gene: TRBJ1-2

CDR3aa: CATWGPQGSGANVLTF
v_gene: TRBV10-3
j_gene: TRBJ2-6

CDR3aa: CASSGTGAHQETQYF
v_gene: TRBV5-1
j_gene: TRBJ2-5

CDR3aa: CASTLGSTDTQYF
v_gene: TRBV6-1
j_gene: TRBJ2-3

CDR3aa: CASNFDRMGNVGLFF
v_gene: TRBV2
j_gene: TRBJ1-4

CDR3aa: CASSEARLVTDTQYF
v_gene: TRBV2
j_gene: TRBJ2-3

CDR3aa: CASSSGGRGTNEQFF
v_gene: TRBV28
j_gene: TRBJ2-1

CDR3aa: CASSPDGSFGYTF
v_gene: TRBV28
j_gene: TRBJ1-2

CDR3aa: CASSLSTGEGYTF
v_gene: TRBV7-9
j_gene: TRBJ1-2

CDR3aa: CASGSPNEQFF
v_gene: TRBV12-5
j_gene: TRBJ2-1

CDR3aa: CASSLGGTGGTNTQYF
v_gene: TRBV5-1
j_gene: TRBJ2-3

CDR3aa: CAISSRDGAGDNEQFF
v_gene: TRBV10-3
j_gene: TRBJ2-1

CDR3aa: CASSLDGRSSGNTIYF
v_gene: TRBV6-5
j_gene: TRBJ1-3

CDR3aa: CASSPPTASEGVGELFF
v_gene: TRBV28
j_gene: TRBJ2-2

CDR3aa: CASSLGQVGTEAFF
v_gene: TRBV4-1
j_gene: TRBJ1-1

CDR3aa: CASSGTDPNEKLFF
v_gene: TRBV6-6
j_gene: TRBJ1-4

CDR3aa: CASSLVLGVEQETQYF
v_gene: TRBV5-5
j_gene: TRBJ2-5

CDR3aa: CASSPSTGTEAFF
v_gene: TRBV5-6
j_gene: TRBJ1-1

CDR3aa: CASSNTASTEAFF
v_gene: TRBV6-5
j_gene: TRBJ1-1

CDR3aa: CSVGQVGIQAFF
v_gene: TRBV29-1
j_gene: TRBJ1-1

CDR3aa: CASSSQGAGETQYF
v_gene: TRBV5-1
j_gene: TRBJ2-5

CDR3aa: CASSRLYRGSGTDTQYF
v_gene: TRBV19
j_gene: TRBJ2-3

CDR3aa: CASSLMGGTDTQYF
v_gene: TRBV6-5
j_gene: TRBJ2-3